This T cell receptor (beta chain) was recorded in a study of shared clonotypes between healthy human individuals (dated by TCRdb to 2018 to 2021). About the investigation overall: The cohort included three men and a couple of women between 18 and 49 years of age. Different laboratories and diverse techniques were used to prepare libraries and sequence TCR repertoires, to increase sequencing depth and limit assay-specific biases. Between about 0.8 and 8.9 billion PBMCs per donor were obtained by leukapheresis. To estimate repertoire size and how much clonotype sharing occurs between individuals, the study deeply sequenced the blood TCR repertoires of about five healthy adults. For each donor, three plates each were used for CD4 naive and CD4 memory, two plates were used for CD8 naive, and one plate was used for CD8 memory. Findings and caveats that apply to the study as a whole: Pairwise subsampling led to the expectation that sequencing depth would affect the degree of clonotype sharing among donors. Incomplete sequencing was indicated by rarefaction of sorted-subset datasets, despite the large sequencing depth. Naive subsets generally had larger estimated clonotype richness than memory subsets did. When several donors were compared, the shared fraction of clonotypes was 5% to 6.5% for naive CD4, roughly 3.3% for naive CD8, about 2.5% for memory CD4, and about 0.36% for memory CD8. Sampling was restricted to blood, and TCR repertoires in tissue are likely to differ from TCR repertoires in blood. Because the study included only a small number of donors, the genetic and exposure-history diversity represented was limited. Higher generation probabilities were observed for clonotypes shared by all four sorted-subset donors than for non-shared clonotypes.

Using the deep immunoSEQ assay, multiplex PCR amplified TCR CDR3 regions from genomic DNA. Genomic DNA extracted from each cell subset was distributed evenly over all wells of several immunoSEQ 96-well plates, and each plate served as one replicate. Each replicate PCR for sorted subsets received around 210 ng genomic DNA, equal to around 32,000 T cell genomes. Purified libraries were measured with a Qubit 3.0 fluorometer, size-checked on a Bioanalyzer 2100, and measured again with the KAPA Library Quantification kit. Every immunoSEQ 96-well plate was sequenced on a dedicated single-read 150-cycle Illumina NextSeq 550 flow cell. The study's processing was this. The immunoSEQ output contained only junctional sequences without quality scores, so filtering could not match that applied to full-length reads. Sequences were annotated with PyIR, a Python wrapper for IgBLAST v1.9, and V/J genes and CDR3 were assigned using IMGT germline references. Any read was removed if the V/J assignment was weak (E-value above 1e-6), the CDR3 was missing, or the read contained stop codons, out-of-frame junctions, or ambiguous translated residues. V3J clonotypes were defined by identical inferred V gene, J gene, and CDR3 amino acid sequence. Percentage overlap between repertoires was computed as shared unique clonotypes divided by the size of the smaller repertoire. Three approaches were used to assess repertoire richness: RTK rarefaction, the Chao1 estimator, and Recon v2.1 estimates of unobserved clonotypes. OLGA was used to compute generation probabilities for all TCRbeta clonotypes that the gDNA method yielded from four donors. TCRdb obtained this table from immuneACCESS and retained in-frame rearrangements with V and J assigned. These tables miss some clones; where compared with another copy, unresolved V genes account for less than half of the shortfall, and the remainder is unexplained. D and trimming were read from the DNA, whereas the V and J calls and clone size are those reported in that table. This sample comprises about 960,000 clones, about three quarters of them detected only once. The biggest ten clones account for approximately 1.5% of the sample.

V and J are truncated by 2 bases and 3 bases respectively, leaving an intervening sequence of 19 bases. Taken from the germline V gene (reference sequence), the CDR1 and CDR2 loops are SEHNR and FQNEAQ. Inclusive of the bounding cysteine and phenylalanine, the CDR3 is 17 residues long. Left in the record is the CDR3 DNA by itself, 51 bases read in frame from the first base. Donors were healthy HIV-negative adults with no recently reported acute infections or vaccinations. Only Caucasian adults living in Nashville, Tennessee, USA were represented among the donors. Magnetic negative selection was used to enrich CD4+ T cells, after which naive cells were positively selected on CD45RA and the negative fraction became the memory subset. Blood was collected by leukapheresis, and PBMCs were isolated by Ficoll-Histopaque density gradient centrifugation and then cryopreserved in liquid nitrogen vapor phase. Analytical flow cytometry was used to check the purity and quantity of each magnetically sorted T cell population. Genomic DNA was isolated from each sorted fraction and quantified by UV absorbance on a Nanodrop 2000c.

Of note for this clone: Its antigen is unknown. Base qualities were left out, and no much larger clone turns up one base away.

This chain is built from TRBV7-9 and TRBJ2-5; the D assignment is uncertain and may be TRBD1 or TRBD2, with 5 bases supporting each. Sample: memory CD4+ T cells sorted from blood. In light of the paper, this sample's cell subset or site label describes: CD45RA-negative fraction. The receptor's source is a man aged 18 to 29 in good health. The base sequence is TGTGCCAGCAGCTTAATCTCTCTAGGGCAGGGAGAAGAGACCCAGTACTTC. The encoded protein is CASSLISLGQGEETQYF.